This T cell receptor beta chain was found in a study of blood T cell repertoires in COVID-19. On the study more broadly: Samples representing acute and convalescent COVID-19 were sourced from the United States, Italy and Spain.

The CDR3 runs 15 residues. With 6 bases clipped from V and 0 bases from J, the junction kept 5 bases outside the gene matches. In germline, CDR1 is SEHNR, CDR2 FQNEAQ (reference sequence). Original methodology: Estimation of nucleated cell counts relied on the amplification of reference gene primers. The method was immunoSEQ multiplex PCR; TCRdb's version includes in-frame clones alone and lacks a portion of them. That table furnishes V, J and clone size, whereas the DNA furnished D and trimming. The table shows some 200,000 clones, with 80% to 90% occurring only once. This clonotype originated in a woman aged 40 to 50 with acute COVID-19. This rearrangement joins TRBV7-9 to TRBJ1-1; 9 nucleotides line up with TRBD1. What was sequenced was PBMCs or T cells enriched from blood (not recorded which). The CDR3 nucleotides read TGTGCCAGCAGACGGAGGGACAGGGTGAACACTGAAGCTTTCTTT. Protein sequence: CASRRRDRVNTEAFF.